Below, 10 T cell receptor beta chains from the same sample are listed, as sequenced in a study of cytomegalovirus exposure and HLA in healthy donors. The PCR used 60 Vbeta and 13 Jbeta primers. Profiling relied on immunoSEQ multiplex PCR, and the TCRdb table lists in-frame clones only, not all of them. The sample shows fewer than 350,000 clones, about 87% of them seen only once. Sequencing was done on a sample of PBMCs. These receptors were taken from a woman aged 18 to 35 in good health and CMV-seronegative.

The gene calls are TRBV2 and TRBJ2-5; D is ambiguous. V was trimmed by 2 bases and J by 5 bases, leaving 6 bases between them. From germline, CDR1 is SNHLY and CDR2 FYNNEI. The CDR3 has 12 amino acids. CDR3 region: CASSEYAETQYF. The CDR3 DNA reads as TGTGCCAGCAGTGAATACGCGGAGACCCAGTACTTC.

This clone was seen once. The V gene is TRBV27, the J gene TRBJ1-2; D perhaps matches TRBD1 (5 bases). V was clipped by 3 bases and J by 5 bases, with 7 bases between them. CDR1 is MNHEY, CDR2 SMNVEV, per germline (reference sequence). The CDR3 covers 12 residues. The CDR3, as DNA: TGTGCCAGCAGTTTTCGGGGGTATGGCTACACCTTC. Encoded protein: CASSFRGYGYTF.

The chain combines TRBV10-3 with TRBJ1-1, with 9 bases identical to TRBD1. This CDR3 comprises 14 residues. Germline trimming cut 3 bases from V and 6 bases from J; bases unmatched to any gene: 5. Germline V gene data show CDR1 as ENHRY and CDR2 as SYGVKD. DNA for the CDR3: TGTGCCATCAGTGAAGGACAGGGGAAAGCTGAAGCTTTCTTT. Amino acids: CAISEGQGKAEAFF.

The rearrangement uses TRBV5-1 and TRBJ2-2, with TRBD1 matching 8 bases. The germline V gene has CDR1 SGHRS and CDR2 YFSETQ. CDR3 length: 15 amino acids. J was trimmed by 4 bases and V by 5 bases; bases with no gene match: 7. The CDR3 sequence: CASRLPGQVTGELFF. The CDR3 DNA reads as TGCGCCAGCAGACTCCCGGGACAGGTCACCGGGGAGCTGTTTTTT.

The chain links TRBV10-1 to TRBJ2-5; 7 nucleotides line up with TRBD1. With V trimmed by 7 bases and J by 5 bases, 10 bases remained unmatched. The CDR3 runs 14 residues. Germline assignment: CDR1 WNHNN and CDR2 SYGVQD (reference sequence). CDR3 region: CASILRGLWETQYF. CDR3 nucleotides: TGCGCCAGCATATTAAGGGGGCTGTGGGAGACCCAGTACTTC.

The chain has TRBV5-4 and TRBJ2-2, with D tentatively TRBD2 (7 bases). Germline V gives CDR1 SGHNT, CDR2 YYREEE (reference sequence). The CDR3 contains 16 residues. The V and J ends lost 4 bases and 6 bases respectively, with 19 bases between them. The CDR3 loop reads CASSRGGRSLPGELFF. CDR3 coding DNA: TGTGCCAGCAGCAGGGGGGGTAGGTCCCTGCCCGGGGAGCTGTTTTTT. The full variable domain, completed using reference TRBV5-4 and TRBJ2-2, is ETGVTQSPTHLIKTRGQQVTLRCSSQSGHNTVSWYQQALGQGPQFIFQYYREEENGRGNFPPRFSGLQFPNYSSELNVNALELDDSALYLCASSRGGRSLPGELFFGEGSRLTVL.

The CDR3 DNA reads TGTGCCAGCAGCACGGGACTAGCGGGGTTCTATGAGCAGTTCTTC. Its translation: CASSTGLAGFYEQFF. The rearrangement joins TRBV7-8 to TRBJ2-1, with 13 bases lining up with TRBD2. The length of the CDR3 is 15 residues. Germline lookup yields CDR1 SGHVS and CDR2 FQNEAQ. V trimming: 5 bases; J trimming: 8 bases; junction bases outside the gene matches: 6.

The rearrangement uses TRBV9 and TRBJ1-2, with 7 positions matching TRBD1. CDR1 and CDR2 from the germline V gene are SGDLS and YYNGEE. The CDR3 length is 14 residues. Trimming at V came to 4 bases and at J to 5 bases, leaving 8 bases not matched to a gene. As DNA, the CDR3 is TGTGCCAGCAGCCAGGGGGAGGTTGGGTATGGCTACACCTTC. Its protein product is CASSQGEVGYGYTF. Supplemented by reference TRBV9 and TRBJ1-2, the full variable domain reads DSGVTQTPKHLITATGQRVTLRCSPRSGDLSVYWYQQSLDQGLQFLIQYYNGEERAKGNILERFSAQQFPDLHSELNLSSLELGDSALYFCASSQGEVGYGYTFGSGTRLTVV.

CDR3 in amino acids: CASSYSETGNGYTF. CDR3 DNA: TGTGCCAGCAGTTACTCGGAGACAGGGAATGGCTACACCTTC. This chain links TRBV6-6 with TRBJ1-2; 7 positions match TRBD1. This CDR3 has 14 amino acids. J was trimmed by 6 bases and V by 0 bases; bases with no gene match: 4. CDR1 is MNHNY and CDR2 is SVGAGI in the germline V gene (reference sequence).

The J gene is TRBJ1-2, the V gene TRBV9; D not certain. Trimming shortened V by 6 bases and J by 3 bases, and 6 bases separated the two germline ends. The V gene's germline CDR1 is SGDLS and CDR2 YYNGEE. CDR3 length: 11 residues. CDR3 residues: CASNSDYGYTF. In DNA, the CDR3 is TGTGCCAGCAACAGTGACTATGGCTACACCTTC.